This T cell receptor beta chain appears in the sequencing data of a study of liver allograft versus peripheral blood T cells (dated by TCRdb to 2019 to 2021). About the investigation overall: The study compared the T cell receptor repertoires present in transplanted livers with the repertoires present in the peripheral blood of liver transplant recipients.

This clonotype was detected only a few times. Its antigen is still unknown. No clone much larger than this one lies a single base away; base qualities are absent. Reads for this sample came from an Illumina MiSeq. Clones were called with MiXCR by TCRdb after fastp trimmed the public reads at Q25, and only in-frame beta chains were retained. Entries that share a CDR3 protein sequence are merged under the most common genes and DNA. Present in this sample are around 5,200 distinct CDR3 sequences, under 20% of which were seen just once. Clones ranked in the top ten supply 50% to 60% of the sample. The study at large found these results: The T cell receptor repertoires within liver allografts were reported to be different from the T cell receptor repertoires detected in peripheral blood.

Based on the germline V gene, the CDR1 and CDR2 sequences are MNHEY and SVGAGI. From the cysteine through the phenylalanine, the CDR3 covers 15 amino acids. The retained sequence is limited to the CDR3, 45 bases, with the frame set at the first base. V lost 6 bases and J lost 5 bases, and the count of bases not matched to a germline gene is 6. The source is a human patient who had a liver transplant. Some T cells may originate with the graft donor following a transplant. This receptor chain uses TRBV6-5 and TRBJ2-1; 11 bases in the middle match TRBD2. The CDR3 loop reads CASRLAGGLHNEQFF. The nucleotide sequence is TGTGCCAGCAGGTTAGCGGGAGGGCTACACAATGAGCAGTTCTTC.